This TCR beta chain came from a study of blood T cell repertoires in COVID-19. Study-wide context: Whether acute or convalescent, the COVID-19 samples came from the United States, Italy and Spain. The cDNA or gDNA used as material had been derived from T cells, B-cell-depleted T cells, or PBMCs.

In the study's own analysis: For nucleated cells, counts were estimated from reference gene primer amplification. Data came from immunoSEQ multiplex PCR; TCRdb stores just in-frame clones and leaves some out. Clone size and the V and J calls come from that table; the DNA yielded D and trimming. Here the sample spans about 300,000 clones, around 87% being singletons. The source material was peripheral blood. The origin of this receptor is a woman aged 40-49 years who had recovered from COVID-19.

The chain's CDR3 is CASSQVPGPREVETQYF. CDR3 bases: TGTGCCAGCAGCCAGGTCCCGGGACCTCGGGAGGTAGAGACCCAGTACTTC. This chain links TRBV3-1 (or the pseudogene TRBV3-2) with TRBJ2-5; 7 bases fit TRBD2. Germline trimming cut 3 bases from V and 4 bases from J; bases unmatched to any gene: 14. The CDR3 sequence is 17 residues long. Germline V lookup: CDR1 LGHDT, CDR2 YNNKEL (reference sequence).